This TCR beta chain was sequenced during a study of post-analysis software for immune sequencing data. Study context: Patients with relapsing-remitting, secondary progressive and progressive-relapsing multiple sclerosis courses were all represented. Whole-study results and caveats: Patients used about 5 TRBV segments, including TRBV5-6, TRBV5-1 and TRBV20-1, more often than controls. Versus controls, multiple sclerosis patients showed significantly lower diversity (normalized Chao1). Pronounced co-clustering by F measure was evident among identically batched samples.

Of note for this clonotype: As yet, its antigen is unknown.

Trimming cost V 5 bases and J 9 bases, with 12 bases left between them. The CDR3 is 12 amino acids. Germline lookup yields CDR1 SGHRS and CDR2 YFSETQ. The TCR beta cDNA libraries contained unique molecular identifiers. Some 500,000 cDNA molecules were recovered from an input of roughly 0.95 to 10 million T cells. TCRdb independently ran MiXCR on the PCR reads; one entry per CDR3 protein. The sample has about 560,000 distinct CDR3 sequences; 40% to 50% are singletons. This chain joins TRBV5-1 and TRBJ2-1; D is ambiguous. Sample: blood. The clonotype comes from a girl aged 10-17 years with multiple sclerosis. CDR3 DNA: TGCGCCAGCAGGACGGAGCTTAGTGAGCAGTTCTTC. It translates to CASRTELSEQFF.